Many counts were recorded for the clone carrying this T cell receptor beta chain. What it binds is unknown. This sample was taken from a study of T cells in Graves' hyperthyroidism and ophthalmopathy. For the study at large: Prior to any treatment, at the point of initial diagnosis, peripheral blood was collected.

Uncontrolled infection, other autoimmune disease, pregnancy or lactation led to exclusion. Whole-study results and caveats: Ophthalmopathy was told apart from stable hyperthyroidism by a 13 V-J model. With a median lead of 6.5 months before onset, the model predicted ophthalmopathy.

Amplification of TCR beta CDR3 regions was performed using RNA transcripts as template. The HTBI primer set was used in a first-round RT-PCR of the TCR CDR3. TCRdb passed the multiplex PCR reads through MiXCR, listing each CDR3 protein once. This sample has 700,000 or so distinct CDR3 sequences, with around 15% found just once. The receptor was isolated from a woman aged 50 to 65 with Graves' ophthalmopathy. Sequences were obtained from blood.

The DNA of the CDR3 is TGTGCCAGCAGCGTGGTTGCCAAAAACATTCAGTACTTC. It is translated as CASSVVAKNIQYF. V is TRBV11-2 and J is TRBJ2-4; D is unclear. Germline V lookup: CDR1 SGHAT, CDR2 FQNNGV. The CDR3 sequence is 13 residues long. V dropped 5 bases and J dropped 1 base, with 6 bases sitting between them.